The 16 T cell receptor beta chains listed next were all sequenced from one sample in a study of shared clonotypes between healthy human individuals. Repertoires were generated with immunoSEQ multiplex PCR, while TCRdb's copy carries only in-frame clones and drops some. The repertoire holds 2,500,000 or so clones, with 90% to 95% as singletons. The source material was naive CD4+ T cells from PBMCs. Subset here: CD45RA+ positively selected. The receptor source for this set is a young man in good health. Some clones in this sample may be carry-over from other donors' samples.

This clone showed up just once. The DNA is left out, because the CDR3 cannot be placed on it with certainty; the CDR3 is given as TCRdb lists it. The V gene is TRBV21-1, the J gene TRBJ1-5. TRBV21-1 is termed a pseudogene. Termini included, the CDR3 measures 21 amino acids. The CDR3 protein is CASSMSTGRFGPGSSNQPQHF.

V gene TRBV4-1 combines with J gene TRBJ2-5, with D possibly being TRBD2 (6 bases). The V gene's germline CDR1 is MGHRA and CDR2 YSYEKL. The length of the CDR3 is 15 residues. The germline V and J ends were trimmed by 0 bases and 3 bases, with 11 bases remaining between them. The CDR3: CASSQDYWREETQYF. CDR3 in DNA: TGCGCCAGCAGCCAAGATTATTGGAGGGAAGAGACCCAGTACTTC.

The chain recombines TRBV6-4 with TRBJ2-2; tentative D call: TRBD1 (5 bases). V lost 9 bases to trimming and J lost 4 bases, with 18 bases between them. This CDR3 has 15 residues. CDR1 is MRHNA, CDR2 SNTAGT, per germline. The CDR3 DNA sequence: TGTGCCAGGACAGCCCCACCCGGGTTCACCGGGGAGCTGTTTTTT. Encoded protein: CARTAPPGFTGELFF.

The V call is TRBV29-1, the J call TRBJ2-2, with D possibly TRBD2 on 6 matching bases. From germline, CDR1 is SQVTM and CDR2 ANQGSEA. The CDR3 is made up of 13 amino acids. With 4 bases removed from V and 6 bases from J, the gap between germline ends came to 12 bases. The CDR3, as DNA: TGCAGCGTTGGTGGGGGGAATCCCGGGGAGCTGTTTTTT. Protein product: CSVGGGNPGELFF.

The CDR3 DNA follows: TGTGCCAGCAGCCCCCAGACTAGCGGGTACAATGAGCAGTTCTTC. This encodes CASSPQTSGYNEQFF. The V gene is TRBV9, the J gene TRBJ2-1; 10 bases fit TRBD2. The CDR3 contains 15 residues. In germline, CDR1 is SGDLS, CDR2 YYNGEE. Trimming took 4 bases from V and 4 from J; bases not matched to a gene: 5.

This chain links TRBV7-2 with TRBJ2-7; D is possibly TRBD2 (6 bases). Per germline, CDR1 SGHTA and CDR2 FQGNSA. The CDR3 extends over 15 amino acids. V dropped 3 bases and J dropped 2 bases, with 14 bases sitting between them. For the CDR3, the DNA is TGTGCCAGCAGCTTTCTACGTGGAGGGGCCTACGAGCAGTACTTC. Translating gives CASSFLRGGAYEQYF. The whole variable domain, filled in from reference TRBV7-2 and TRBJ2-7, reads GAGVSQSPSNKVTEKGKDVELRCDPISGHTALYWYRQSLGQGLEFLIYFQGNSAPDKSGLPSDRFSAERTGGSVSTLTIQRTQQEDSAVYLCASSFLRGGAYEQYFGPGTRLTVT.

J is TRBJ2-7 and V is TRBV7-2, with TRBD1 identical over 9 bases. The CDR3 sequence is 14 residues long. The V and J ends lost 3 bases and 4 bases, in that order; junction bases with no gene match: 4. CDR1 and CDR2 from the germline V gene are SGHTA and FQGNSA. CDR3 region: CASSFGTGIYEQYF. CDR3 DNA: TGTGCCAGCAGCTTCGGGACAGGGATTTACGAGCAGTACTTC.

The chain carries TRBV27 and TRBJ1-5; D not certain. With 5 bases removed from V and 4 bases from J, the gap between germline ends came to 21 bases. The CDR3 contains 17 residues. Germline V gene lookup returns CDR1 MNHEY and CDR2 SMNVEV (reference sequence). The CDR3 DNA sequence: TGTGCCAGCAGTCCAACTGACGAAAGACGGGTGAATCAGCCCCAGCATTTT. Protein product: CASSPTDERRVNQPQHF.

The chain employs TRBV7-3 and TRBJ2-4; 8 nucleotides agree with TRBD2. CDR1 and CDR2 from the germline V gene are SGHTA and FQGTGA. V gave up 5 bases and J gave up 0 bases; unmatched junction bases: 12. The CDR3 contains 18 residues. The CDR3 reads CASSPAWVSGAAKNIQYF. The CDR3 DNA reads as TGTGCCAGCAGCCCGGCCTGGGTTAGCGGGGCAGCCAAAAACATTCAGTACTTC.

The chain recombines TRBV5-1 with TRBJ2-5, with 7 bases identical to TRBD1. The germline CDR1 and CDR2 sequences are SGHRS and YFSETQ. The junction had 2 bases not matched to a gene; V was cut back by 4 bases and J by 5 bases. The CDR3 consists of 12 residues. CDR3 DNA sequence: TGCGCCAGCAGCGCGGACAGGGAGACCCAGTACTTC. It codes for CASSADRETQYF. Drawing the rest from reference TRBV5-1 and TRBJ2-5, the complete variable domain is KAGVTQTPRYLIKTRGQQVTLSCSPISGHRSVSWYQQTPGQGLQFLFEYFSETQRNKGNFPGRFSGRQFSNSRSEMNVSTLELGDSALYLCASSADRETQYFGPGTRLLVL.

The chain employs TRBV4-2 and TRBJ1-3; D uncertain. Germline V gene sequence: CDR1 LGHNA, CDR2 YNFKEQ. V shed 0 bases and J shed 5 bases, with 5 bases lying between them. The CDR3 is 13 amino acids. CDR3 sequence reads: CASSQDSRNTIYF. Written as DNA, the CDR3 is TGTGCCAGCAGCCAAGATTCTAGAAACACCATATATTTT.

The CDR3 here is CASSFSGDGYTF. In DNA, the CDR3 is TGTGCCAGCAGTTTTTCGGGGGACGGCTACACCTTC. The rearrangement joins TRBV28 to TRBJ1-2, with a weak D call TRBD1 (5 bases). There are 12 residues in the CDR3. Deletions cut 3 bases from V and 8 bases from J, with 10 bases between. Germline values: CDR1 MDHEN, CDR2 SYDVKM.

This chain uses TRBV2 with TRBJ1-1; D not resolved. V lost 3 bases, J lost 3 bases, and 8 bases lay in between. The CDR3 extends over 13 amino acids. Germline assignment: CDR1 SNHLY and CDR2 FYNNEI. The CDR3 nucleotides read TGTGCCAGCAGTGAGATAATGTACACTGAAGCTTTCTTT. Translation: CASSEIMYTEAFF. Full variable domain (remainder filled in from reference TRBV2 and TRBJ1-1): EPEVTQTPSHQVTQMGQEVILRCVPISNHLYFYWYRQILGQKVEFLVSFYNNEISEKSEIFDDQFSVERPDGSNFTLKIRSTKLEDSAMYFCASSEIMYTEAFFGQGTRLTVV.

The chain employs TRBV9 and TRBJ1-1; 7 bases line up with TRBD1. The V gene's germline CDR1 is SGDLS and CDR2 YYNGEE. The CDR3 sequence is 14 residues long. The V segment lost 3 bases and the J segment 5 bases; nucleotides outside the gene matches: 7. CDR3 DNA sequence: TGTGCCAGCAGCGCCTCGACAGGGCCGACTGAAGCTTTCTTT. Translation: CASSASTGPTEAFF.

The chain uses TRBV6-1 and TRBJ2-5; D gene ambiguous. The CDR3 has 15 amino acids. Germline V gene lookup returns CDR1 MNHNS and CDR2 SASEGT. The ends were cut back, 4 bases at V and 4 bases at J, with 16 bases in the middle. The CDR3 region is CASSGSPLRRETQYF. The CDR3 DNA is TGTGCCAGCAGTGGAAGTCCCCTCCGGCGAGAGACCCAGTACTTC.

This chain's CDR3 is CASRAGGPGANVLTF. CDR3 bases: TGTGCCAGCAGAGCGGGGGGACCTGGGGCCAACGTCCTGACTTTC. The V gene is TRBV25-1, the J gene TRBJ2-6; 9 positions agree with TRBD2. The V segment lost 6 bases and the J segment 2 bases; nucleotides outside the gene matches: 2. The germline gives CDR1 MGHDK, CDR2 SYGVNS. This CDR3 region has 15 residues.